This T cell receptor (beta chain) was sequenced for a study of T-cell reconstitution after alpha-beta-depleted transplantation in children. This clonotype was observed many times. The TCRbeta library was prepared with unique molecular identifiers. Each CDR3 protein gets one entry after TCRdb re-called the PCR reads with MiXCR. The sample holds 600,000 to 700,000 distinct CDR3 sequences; roughly 17% are singletons and the top ten take 0.85% to 1.3%. The CDR3 totals 12 residues. The ends were cut back, 1 base at V and 7 bases at J, with 10 bases in the middle. Germline V gives CDR1 DFQATT, CDR2 SNEGSKA (reference sequence).

V gene TRBV20-1 combines with J gene TRBJ2-5; a possible D gene is TRBD1 (6 bases). The TCR comes from a human donor who donated a stem cell graft to a child with acute myeloid leukemia. The source material was PBMCs from the stem cell graft donor, sampled from the stem cell graft. The CDR3 DNA reads as TGCAGTGCTAGAGGACAGGACAGGACCCAGTACTTC. Translation gives CSARGQDRTQYF.